The source of this T cell receptor beta chain is a study of a mutant IDH1 vaccine in newly diagnosed glioma. Study details: Vaccines were begun 4-6 weeks after radiotherapy alone, or with temozolomide cycles. Receipt of radiotherapy, temozolomide, or both preceded the study, and most received both. Visits designated V12 and V13 were conducted at weeks 35 and 47, respectively.

A word on this clone: What it recognizes is unknown.

The time point is: week 35, safety follow-up. Doses consisted of 300 ug of mutant IDH1 20-mer peptide each, paired with topical imiquimod. New WHO grade 3 or 4 astrocytomas that were IDH1-mutant and ATRX-lost occurred in the donors. V was shortened by 1 base and J by 4 bases, with 19 bases between the two germline ends. The CDR3 length is 17 residues. Germline loops: CDR1 LGHNA, CDR2 YNFKEQ. Profiled with immunoSEQ multiplex PCR; TCRdb holds only in-frame clones, not every one. The table has about 68,000 clones, roughly 83% seen once. This TCR was sampled from a man between 18 and 29 years old with glioma. The chain joins TRBV4-2 to TRBJ1-2; possible D gene TRBD1, 5 bases. The material sequenced was PBMCs, taken from a glioma patient whose treatment included an IDH1 peptide vaccine. The CDR3 here is CASSQALRYNRGYGYTF. In DNA form, the CDR3 reads TGTGCCAGCAGCCAAGCTTTAAGGTATAATAGGGGCTATGGCTACACCTTC.